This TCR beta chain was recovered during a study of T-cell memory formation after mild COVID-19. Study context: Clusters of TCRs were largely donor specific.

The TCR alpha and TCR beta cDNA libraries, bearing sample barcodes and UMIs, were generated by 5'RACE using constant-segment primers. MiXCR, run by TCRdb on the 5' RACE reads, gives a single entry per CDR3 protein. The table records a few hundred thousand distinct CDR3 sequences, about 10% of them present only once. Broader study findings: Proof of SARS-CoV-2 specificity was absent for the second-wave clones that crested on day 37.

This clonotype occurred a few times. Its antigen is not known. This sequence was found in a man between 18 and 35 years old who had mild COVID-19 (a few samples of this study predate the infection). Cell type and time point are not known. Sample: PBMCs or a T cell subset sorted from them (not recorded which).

The CDR3 here is CASSQGVGETVETQYF. The DNA for the CDR3 is TGCGCCAGCAGCCAAGGGGTGGGTGAAACTGTCGAGACCCAGTACTTC. This chain uses TRBV4-1 with TRBJ2-5; D ambiguous. Trimming shortened V by 1 base and J by 5 bases, and 17 bases separated the two germline ends. The CDR3 length is 16 residues. Germline values: CDR1 MGHRA, CDR2 YSYEKL.